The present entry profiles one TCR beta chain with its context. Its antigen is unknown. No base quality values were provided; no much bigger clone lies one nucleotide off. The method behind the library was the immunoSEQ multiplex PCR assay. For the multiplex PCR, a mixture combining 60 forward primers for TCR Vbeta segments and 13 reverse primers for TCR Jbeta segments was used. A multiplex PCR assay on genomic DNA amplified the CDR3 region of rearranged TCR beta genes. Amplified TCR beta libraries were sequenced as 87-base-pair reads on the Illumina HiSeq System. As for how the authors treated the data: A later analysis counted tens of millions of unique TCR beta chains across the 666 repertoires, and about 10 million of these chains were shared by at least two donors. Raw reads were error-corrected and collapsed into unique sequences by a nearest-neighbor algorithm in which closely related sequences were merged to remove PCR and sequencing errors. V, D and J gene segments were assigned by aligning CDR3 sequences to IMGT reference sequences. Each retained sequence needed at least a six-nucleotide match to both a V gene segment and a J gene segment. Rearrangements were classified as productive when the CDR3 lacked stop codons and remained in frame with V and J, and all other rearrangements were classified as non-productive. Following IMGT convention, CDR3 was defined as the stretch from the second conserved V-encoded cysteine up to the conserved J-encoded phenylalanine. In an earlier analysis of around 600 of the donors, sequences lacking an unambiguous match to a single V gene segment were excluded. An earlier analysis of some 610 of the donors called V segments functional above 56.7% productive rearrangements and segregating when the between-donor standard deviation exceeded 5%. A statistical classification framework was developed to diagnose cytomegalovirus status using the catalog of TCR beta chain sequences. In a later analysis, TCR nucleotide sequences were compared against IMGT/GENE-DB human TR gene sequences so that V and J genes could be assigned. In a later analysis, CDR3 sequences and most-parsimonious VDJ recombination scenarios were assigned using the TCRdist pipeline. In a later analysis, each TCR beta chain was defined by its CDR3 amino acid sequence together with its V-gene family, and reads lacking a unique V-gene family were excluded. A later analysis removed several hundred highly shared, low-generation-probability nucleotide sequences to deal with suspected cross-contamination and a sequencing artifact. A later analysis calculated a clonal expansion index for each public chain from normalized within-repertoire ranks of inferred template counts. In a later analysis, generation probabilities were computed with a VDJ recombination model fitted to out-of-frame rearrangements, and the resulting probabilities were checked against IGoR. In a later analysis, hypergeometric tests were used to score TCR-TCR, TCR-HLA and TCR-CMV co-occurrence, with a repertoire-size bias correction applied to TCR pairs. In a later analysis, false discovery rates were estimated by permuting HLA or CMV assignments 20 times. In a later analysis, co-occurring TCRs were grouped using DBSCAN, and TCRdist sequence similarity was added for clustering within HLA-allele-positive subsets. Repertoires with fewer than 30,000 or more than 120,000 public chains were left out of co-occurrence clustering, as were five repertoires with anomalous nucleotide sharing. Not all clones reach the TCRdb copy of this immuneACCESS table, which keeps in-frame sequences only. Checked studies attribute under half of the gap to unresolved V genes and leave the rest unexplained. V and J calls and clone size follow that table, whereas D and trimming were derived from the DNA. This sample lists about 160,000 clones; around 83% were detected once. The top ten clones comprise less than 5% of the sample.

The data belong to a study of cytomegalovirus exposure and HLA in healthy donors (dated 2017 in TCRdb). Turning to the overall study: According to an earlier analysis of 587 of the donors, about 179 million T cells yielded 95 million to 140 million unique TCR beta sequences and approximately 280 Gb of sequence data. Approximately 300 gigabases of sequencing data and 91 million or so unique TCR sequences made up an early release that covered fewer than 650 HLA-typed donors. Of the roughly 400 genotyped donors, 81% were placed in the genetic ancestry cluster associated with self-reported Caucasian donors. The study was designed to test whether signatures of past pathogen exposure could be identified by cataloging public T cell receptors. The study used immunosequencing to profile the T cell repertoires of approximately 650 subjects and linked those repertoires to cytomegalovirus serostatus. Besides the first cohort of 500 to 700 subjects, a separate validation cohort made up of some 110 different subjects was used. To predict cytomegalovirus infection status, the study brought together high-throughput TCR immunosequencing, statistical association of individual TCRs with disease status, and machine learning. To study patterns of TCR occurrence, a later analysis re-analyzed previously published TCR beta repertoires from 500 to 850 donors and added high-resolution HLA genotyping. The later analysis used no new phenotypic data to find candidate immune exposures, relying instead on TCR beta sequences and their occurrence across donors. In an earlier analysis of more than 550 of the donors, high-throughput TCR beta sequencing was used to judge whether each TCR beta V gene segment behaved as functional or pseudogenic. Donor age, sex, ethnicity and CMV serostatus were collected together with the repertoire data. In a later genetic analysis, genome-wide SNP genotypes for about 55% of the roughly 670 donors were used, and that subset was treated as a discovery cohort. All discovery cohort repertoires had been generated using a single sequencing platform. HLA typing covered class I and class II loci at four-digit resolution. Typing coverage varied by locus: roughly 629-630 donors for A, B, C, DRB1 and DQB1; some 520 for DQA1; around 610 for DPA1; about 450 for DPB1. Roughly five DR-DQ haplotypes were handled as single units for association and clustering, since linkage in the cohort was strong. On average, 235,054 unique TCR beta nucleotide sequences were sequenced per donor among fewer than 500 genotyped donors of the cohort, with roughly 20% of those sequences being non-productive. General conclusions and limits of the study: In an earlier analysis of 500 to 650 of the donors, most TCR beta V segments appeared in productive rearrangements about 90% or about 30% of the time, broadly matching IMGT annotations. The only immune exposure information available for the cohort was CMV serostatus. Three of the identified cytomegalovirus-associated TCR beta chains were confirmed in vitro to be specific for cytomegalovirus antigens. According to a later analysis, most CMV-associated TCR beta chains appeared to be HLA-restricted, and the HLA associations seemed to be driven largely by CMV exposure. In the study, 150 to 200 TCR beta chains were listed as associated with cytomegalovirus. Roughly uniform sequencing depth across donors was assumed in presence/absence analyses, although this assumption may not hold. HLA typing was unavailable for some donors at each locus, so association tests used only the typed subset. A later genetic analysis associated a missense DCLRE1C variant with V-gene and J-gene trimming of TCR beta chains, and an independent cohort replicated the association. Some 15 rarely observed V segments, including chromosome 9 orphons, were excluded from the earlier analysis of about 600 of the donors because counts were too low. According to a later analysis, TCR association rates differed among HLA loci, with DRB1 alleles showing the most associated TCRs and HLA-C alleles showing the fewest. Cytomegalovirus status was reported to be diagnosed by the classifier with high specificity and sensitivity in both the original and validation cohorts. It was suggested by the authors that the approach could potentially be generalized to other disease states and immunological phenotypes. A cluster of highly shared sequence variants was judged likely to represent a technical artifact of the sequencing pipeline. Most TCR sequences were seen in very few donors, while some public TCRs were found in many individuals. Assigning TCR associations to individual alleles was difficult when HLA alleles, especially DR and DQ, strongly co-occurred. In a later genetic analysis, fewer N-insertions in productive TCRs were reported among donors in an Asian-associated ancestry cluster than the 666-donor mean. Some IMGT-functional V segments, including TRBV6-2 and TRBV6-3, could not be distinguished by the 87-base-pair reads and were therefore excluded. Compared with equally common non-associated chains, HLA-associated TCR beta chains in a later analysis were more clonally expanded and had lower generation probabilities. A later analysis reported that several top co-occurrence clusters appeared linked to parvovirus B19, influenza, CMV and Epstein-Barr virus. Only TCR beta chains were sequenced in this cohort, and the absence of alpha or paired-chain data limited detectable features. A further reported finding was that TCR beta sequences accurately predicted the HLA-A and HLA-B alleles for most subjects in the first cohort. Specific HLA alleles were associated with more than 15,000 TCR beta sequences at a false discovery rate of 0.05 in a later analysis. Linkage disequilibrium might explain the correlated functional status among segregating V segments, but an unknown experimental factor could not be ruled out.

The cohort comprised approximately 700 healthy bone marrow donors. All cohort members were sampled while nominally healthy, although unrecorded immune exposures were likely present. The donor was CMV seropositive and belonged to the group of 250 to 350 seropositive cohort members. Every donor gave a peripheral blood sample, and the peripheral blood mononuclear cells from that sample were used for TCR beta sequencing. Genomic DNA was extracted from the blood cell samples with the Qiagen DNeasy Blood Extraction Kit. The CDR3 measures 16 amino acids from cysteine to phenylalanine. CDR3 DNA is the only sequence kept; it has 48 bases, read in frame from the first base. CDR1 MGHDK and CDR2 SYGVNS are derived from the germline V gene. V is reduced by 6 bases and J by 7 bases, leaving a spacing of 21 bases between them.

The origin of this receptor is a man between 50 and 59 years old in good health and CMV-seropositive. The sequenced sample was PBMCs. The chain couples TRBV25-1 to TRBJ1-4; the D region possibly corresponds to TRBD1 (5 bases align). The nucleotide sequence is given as TGTGCCAGCAGCCCATCTTTCCAGGGCCGGCGTGAAAAACTGTTTTTT. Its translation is CASSPSFQGRREKLFF.